This T cell receptor (beta chain) was identified during a study of CD8+ T cells in alopecia areata. Across the study: Tofacitinib was taken orally by treated patients, and the dose was 5 to 10 mg twice daily. Tofacitinib ran 6 to 18 months, followed by 6 months off drug.

Study-level results: Researchers reported that TCR sharing among patients proved less clear than in mice, possibly HLA-linked.

Treatment meaning: oral pan-JAK inhibitor, 5-10 mg twice daily. The investigators collected lesional scalp punch biopsies and peripheral blood from alopecia areata patients. CDR3 size: 13 residues. Germline CDR1 is MNHNY and CDR2 is SVGAGI (reference sequence). V dropped 0 bases and J dropped 8 bases, with 10 bases sitting between them. Regarding this clone: Its target is unknown.

Extracted from the samples, RNA was reverse transcribed into cDNA to serve as the sequencing template. This table comes from immunoSEQ multiplex PCR, and its TCRdb copy is limited to in-frame clones, with some not included. The sample includes approximately 220,000 clones, around two fifths of them seen just once. Specimen: CD4+ T cells sorted from blood, collected around week 31, from a patient treated with tofacitinib. This TCR derives from a human donor with alopecia areata. This rearrangement joins TRBV6-6 to TRBJ1-2; unclear D gene. The CDR3 is CASSYSESWGYTF. In DNA form, the CDR3 reads TGTGCCAGCAGTTACTCGGAGTCCTGGGGCTACACCTTC.